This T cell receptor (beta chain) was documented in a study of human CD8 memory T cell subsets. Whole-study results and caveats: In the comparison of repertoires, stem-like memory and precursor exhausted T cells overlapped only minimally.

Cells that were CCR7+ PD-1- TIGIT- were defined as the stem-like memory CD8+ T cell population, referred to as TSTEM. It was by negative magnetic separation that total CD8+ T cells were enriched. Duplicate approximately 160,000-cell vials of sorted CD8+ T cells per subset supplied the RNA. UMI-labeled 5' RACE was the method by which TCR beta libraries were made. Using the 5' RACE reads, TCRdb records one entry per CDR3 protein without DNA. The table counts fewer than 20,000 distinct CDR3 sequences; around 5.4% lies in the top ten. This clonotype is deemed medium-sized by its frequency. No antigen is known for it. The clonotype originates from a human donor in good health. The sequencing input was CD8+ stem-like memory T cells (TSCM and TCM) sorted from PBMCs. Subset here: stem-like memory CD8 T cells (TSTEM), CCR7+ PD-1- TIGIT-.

CDR3 region: CASSLLLTGDYSYEQYF. The chain uses TRBV3-1 and TRBJ2-7; with no DNA, the TCRdb D assignment of TRBD1 cannot be verified. The CDR3 totals 17 residues. Germline values: CDR1 LGHDT, CDR2 YNNKEL (reference sequence).